These T cell receptor beta chains were read from a single sample in a study of CD8+CD57+ T cells in acquired aplastic anemia. TCRdb ran MiXCR on the reads and lists one entry per CDR3 protein. The table has about 470,000 distinct CDR3 sequences, approximately 33% seen once; the top ten hold 0.82%. What was sequenced was sorted CD4+, CD8+, or CD8+CD57+ T cells (not recorded which) from PBMCs. The receptors were gathered from a human donor with aplastic anemia. Both conserved end residues are part of each CDR3. Fields, in order: clone size, D gene, CDR3 length, J gene, V gene, CDR3 protein, CDR3 DNA. A D gene is named only where the DNA matches it firmly. The size of a clone is reported for some rows only, either as once, few or many, or as a class for expanded clones.

>.|TRBD1|16|TRBJ1-2|TRBV10-2
CATRASEGTGESGYTF
TGCGCCACCAGAGCATCAGAAGGGACAGGGGAATCCGGCTACACCTTC
>.|TRBD1|16|TRBJ2-3|TRBV29-1
CSVGPSGTASTDTQYF
TGCAGCGTGGGACCCAGTGGGACAGCTAGCACAGATACGCAGTATTTT
>.|.|15|TRBJ2-2|TRBV6-2/TRBV6-3
CASRPTGRWHGELFF
TGTGCCAGCAGGCCGACAGGGAGGTGGCACGGGGAGCTGTTTTTT
>.|TRBD1|15|TRBJ1-3|TRBV28
CASSPPGGYGNTIYF
TGTGCCAGCAGCCCCCCAGGGGGTTATGGAAACACCATATATTTT
>many|.|13|TRBJ1-2|TRBV7-8
CASSYRQTYGYTF
TGTGCCAGCAGCTACAGACAGACCTATGGCTACACCTTC
>many|.|18|TRBJ2-6|TRBV20-1
CNARDATHGASGANVLTF
TGCAATGCTAGAGACGCAACCCACGGAGCCTCTGGGGCCAACGTCCTGACTTTC
>few|.|13|TRBJ2-1|TRBV7-3
CASSYRVNNEQFF
TGTGCCAGCAGTTACAGGGTTAACAATGAGCAGTTCTTC
>.|TRBD1|16|TRBJ1-6|TRBV19
CASSIRDRGRNSPLHF
TGTGCCAGTAGTATCAGGGACAGGGGGCGGAATTCACCCCTCCACTTT
>.|.|13|TRBJ1-1|TRBV25-1
CASSREEHTEAFF
TGTGCCAGCTCACGGGAGGAGCACACTGAAGCTTTCTTT
>.|.|16|TRBJ2-1|TRBV25-1
CASSDRWTGTVNEQFF
TGTGCCAGCAGTGATAGATGGACTGGAACTGTCAATGAGCAGTTCTTC
>many|.|13|TRBJ1-3|TRBV7-9
CASSPNRGNTIYF
TGTGCCAGCAGCCCTAATCGTGGAAACACCATATATTTT
>.|.|14|TRBJ1-1|TRBV3-1
CASSQDRGVSRAFF
TGTGCCAGCAGCCAAGATCGCGGGGTCTCGAGGGCTTTCTTT
>few|.|12|TRBJ1-5|TRBV28
CASSLVSQPQHF
TGTGCCAGCAGTTTAGTTAGTCAGCCCCAGCATTTT
>.|TRBD1|16|TRBJ2-7|TRBV6-5
CASSYLDADRTSGQYF
TGTGCCAGCAGTTACTTAGACGCGGACAGGACCTCTGGGCAGTACTTC
>many|TRBD1|15|TRBJ1-2|TRBV7-6
CASSLYRGSGYGYTF
TGTGCCAGCAGCCTTTACAGGGGGTCGGGCTATGGCTACACCTTC
>many|.|15|TRBJ1-5|TRBV19
CASSPAGRGDQPQHF
TGTGCCAGTAGCCCAGCGGGCAGGGGTGATCAGCCCCAGCATTTT
>many|.|14|TRBJ2-2|TRBV29-1
CSAAAGQNTGELFF
TGCAGCGCCGCGGCGGGCCAAAACACCGGGGAGCTGTTTTTT
>few|TRBD2|17|TRBJ2-3|TRBV10-3
CAISEIASGRGPDTQYF
TGTGCCATCAGTGAGATAGCTAGCGGGAGGGGTCCAGATACGCAGTATTTT
>.|.|16|TRBJ2-1|TRBV25-1
CASSEYGVGSGDEQFF
TGTGCCAGCAGTGAATATGGAGTGGGCAGCGGCGATGAGCAGTTCTTC
>few|TRBD1|16|TRBJ2-5|TRBV7-6
CASSLSWTGPGETQYF
TGTGCCAGCAGCCTCTCATGGACAGGGCCGGGGGAGACCCAGTACTTC
>few|.|12|TRBJ2-1|TRBV7-6
CASRDPAGEQFF
TGTGCCAGCCGGGACCCGGCGGGTGAGCAGTTCTTC